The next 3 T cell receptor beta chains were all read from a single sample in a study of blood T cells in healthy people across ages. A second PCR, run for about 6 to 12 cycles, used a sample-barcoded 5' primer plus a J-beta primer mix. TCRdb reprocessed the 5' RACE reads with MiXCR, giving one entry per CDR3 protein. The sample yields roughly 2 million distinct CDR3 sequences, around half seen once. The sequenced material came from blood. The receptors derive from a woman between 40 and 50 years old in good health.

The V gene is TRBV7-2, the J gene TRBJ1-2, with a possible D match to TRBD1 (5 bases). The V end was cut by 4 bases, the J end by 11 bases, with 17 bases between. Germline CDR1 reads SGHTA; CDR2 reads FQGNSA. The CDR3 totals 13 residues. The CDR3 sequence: CASSSPGIRGYTF. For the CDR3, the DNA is TGTGCCAGCAGCTCCCCAGGGATCCGGGGGTACACCTTC. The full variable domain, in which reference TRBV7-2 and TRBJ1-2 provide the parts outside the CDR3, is GAGVSQSPSNKVTEKGKDVELRCDPISGHTALYWYRQSLGQGLEFLIYFQGNSAPDKSGLPSDRFSAERTGGSVSTLTIQRTQQEDSAVYLCASSSPGIRGYTFGSGTRLTVV.

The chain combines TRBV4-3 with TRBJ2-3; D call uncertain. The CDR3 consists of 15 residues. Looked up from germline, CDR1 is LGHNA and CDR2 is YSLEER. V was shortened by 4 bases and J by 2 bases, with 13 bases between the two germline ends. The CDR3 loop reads CASSLSAATTDTQYF. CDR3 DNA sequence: TGCGCCAGCAGCCTTTCGGCGGCTACCACAGATACGCAGTATTTT.

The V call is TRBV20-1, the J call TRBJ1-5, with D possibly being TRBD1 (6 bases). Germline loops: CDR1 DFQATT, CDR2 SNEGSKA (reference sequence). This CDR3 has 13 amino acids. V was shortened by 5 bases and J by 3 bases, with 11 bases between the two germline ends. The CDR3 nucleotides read TGCAGTGCTTACCGGGACACCAATCAGCCCCAGCATTTT. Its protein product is CSAYRDTNQPQHF.